This is a list of T cell receptor beta chains from one sample in a study of a mutant IDH1 vaccine in newly diagnosed glioma. Using immunoSEQ multiplex PCR, the repertoire was profiled, and TCRdb retains in-frame clones only, with some absent. The table includes approximately 92,000 clones, 83% detected once. Sequencing used PBMCs, obtained from a glioma patient treated with radiotherapy, temozolomide or both. These receptors were collected from a woman aged 45-59 years with glioma. Each CDR3 is given with its conserved first and last residue.

v_call,cdr3_aa
TRBV18,CASSRDRESEAFF
TRBV14,CASSALTGRSYLDTQYF
TRBV27,CASSFAGTPNEQYF
TRBV9,CASSQSEAYEQYF
TRBV2,CASSRDRGAYEQYF
TRBV9,CASGLNTGELFF
TRBV19,CASSGTLGQPQHF
TRBV27,CASSLIGDRGNHEQFF
TRBV2,CASSARTNYGYTF
TRBV5-4,CASSLGGGPNTGELFF
TRBV5-8,CASSSEGGYTF
TRBV9,CASSMTGGVTGYTF
TRBV15,CATSKSNGAQYF
TRBV7-9,CASSQTGQGGYNEQFF
TRBV11-2,CASSLSVSTEAFF
TRBV7-9,CASSLPGGDHTGELFF
TRBV6-1,CASSVAQAGQPQHF
TRBV4-1,CASSLSGGASTEAFF
TRBV9,CASSVGTSGGLRELFF
TRBV30,CAWSSDRERGYTF
TRBV11-2,CASSSEGYSNQPQHF
TRBV27,CASSFRQGGYEQYF
TRBV30,CAYGGQGTEAFF
TRBV28,CASRRQGLTYGYTF
TRBV6-1,CASSEGNNSPLHF
TRBV9,CASSLEEGTATTNEKLFF
TRBV5-1,CASSLGGGAYGYTF
TRBV25-1,CASSEPLGHTGELFF
TRBV10-3,CAISVGQGANQPQHF
TRBV5-1,CASSSPGGDTQYF
TRBV4-1,CASSQEEGGYEQYF
TRBV9,CASSVEWMNTEAFF
TRBV19,CASSIRTVGGNTIYF